This is a list of T cell receptor beta chains from one sample in a study of identical twins. TCRdb analysed the 5' RACE reads with MiXCR anew, one entry per CDR3 protein. Counted here are roughly 750,000 distinct CDR3 sequences, about 20% occurring once; the ten biggest clones make up 4% to 4.5%. These records were also assigned to another study, of T cells expressing NK-cell markers.

What was sequenced was PBMCs. All receptors come from a woman between 18 and 29 years old in good health. CDR3s include the opening cysteine and the closing phenylalanine or tryptophan. D genes are given only for firm matches. Clone size appears in some rows only: once, few, many, or a class for an expanded clone.

d_gene: NA; v_gene: TRBV19; j_gene: TRBJ2-3; len: 14; abundance: few; CDR3nt: TGTGCCAGTAGTCCGTCCATAGGGGCAGATACGCAGTATTTT; CDR3aa: CASSPSIGADTQYF
d_gene: NA; v_gene: TRBV15; j_gene: TRBJ2-5; len: 17; abundance: NA; CDR3nt: TGTGCCACCAGCAGAGGGGGGTTCTCTCCGAAACAAGAGACCCAGTACTTC; CDR3aa: CATSRGGFSPKQETQYF
d_gene: TRBD1; v_gene: TRBV5-5; j_gene: TRBJ2-1; len: 14; abundance: few; CDR3nt: TGTGCCAGCAGGAAGACAGGGGAATACAATGAGCAGTTCTTC; CDR3aa: CASRKTGEYNEQFF
d_gene: NA; v_gene: TRBV11-1; j_gene: TRBJ2-5; len: 18; abundance: few; CDR3nt: TGTGCCAGCAGCCGACCAACCGGGACTGGGTTGGCCCAAGAGACCCAGTACTTC; CDR3aa: CASSRPTGTGLAQETQYF
d_gene: TRBD2; v_gene: TRBV12-3/TRBV12-4; j_gene: TRBJ2-7; len: 16; abundance: NA; CDR3nt: TGTGCCAGCAGTGTAACCGGGACTAGAGGTACCTACGAGCAGTACTTC; CDR3aa: CASSVTGTRGTYEQYF
d_gene: NA; v_gene: TRBV15; j_gene: TRBJ2-1; len: 15; abundance: NA; CDR3nt: TGTGCCACCAGCAGAGGCCCCGGGACCACGGAGGAGCAGTTCTTC; CDR3aa: CATSRGPGTTEEQFF
d_gene: NA; v_gene: TRBV6-1; j_gene: TRBJ1-3; len: 15; abundance: many; CDR3nt: TGTGCCAGCTTTTCGGAGGACCTCTCTGGAAACACCATATATTTT; CDR3aa: CASFSEDLSGNTIYF
d_gene: TRBD2; v_gene: TRBV7-6; j_gene: TRBJ2-1; len: 14; abundance: few; CDR3nt: TGTGCCAGCAGCTTAGAACTAGCGGGGGGGCGGCAGTTCTTC; CDR3aa: CASSLELAGGRQFF
d_gene: NA; v_gene: TRBV5-6; j_gene: TRBJ1-2; len: 13; abundance: many; CDR3nt: TGTGCCAGCAGCTTAACCGCACCCTATGGCTACACCTTC; CDR3aa: CASSLTAPYGYTF
d_gene: TRBD2; v_gene: TRBV10-3; j_gene: TRBJ2-1; len: 15; abundance: few; CDR3nt: TGTGCCATCAGTTCCGGGACTAGCGGGCTGAATGAGCAGTTCTTC; CDR3aa: CAISSGTSGLNEQFF
d_gene: NA; v_gene: TRBV5-1; j_gene: TRBJ2-2; len: 16; abundance: NA; CDR3nt: TGCGCCAGCAGTACCGAGGGGAGCAGGCCAACCGGGGAGCTGTTTTTT; CDR3aa: CASSTEGSRPTGELFF
d_gene: NA; v_gene: TRBV18; j_gene: TRBJ1-2; len: 15; abundance: NA; CDR3nt: TGTGCCAGCTCACTATCCGGGACACTAGAAGCTGGCTACACCTTC; CDR3aa: CASSLSGTLEAGYTF
d_gene: NA; v_gene: TRBV20-1; j_gene: TRBJ1-5; len: 16; abundance: NA; CDR3nt: TGCAGTGCTAGGCCGGGTGGGGGTTATAGCAATCAGCCCCAGCATTTT; CDR3aa: CSARPGGGYSNQPQHF
d_gene: TRBD2; v_gene: TRBV9; j_gene: TRBJ2-5; len: 15; abundance: NA; CDR3nt: TGTGCCAGCAGCGTTAGCGGGGGCGATCAAGAGACCCAGTACTTC; CDR3aa: CASSVSGGDQETQYF
d_gene: NA; v_gene: TRBV6-5; j_gene: TRBJ1-1; len: 15; abundance: few; CDR3nt: TGTGCCAGCAGTTACGGCCGGGCCTCGAACACTGAAGCTTTCTTT; CDR3aa: CASSYGRASNTEAFF
d_gene: TRBD2; v_gene: TRBV5-6; j_gene: TRBJ2-7; len: 15; abundance: few; CDR3nt: TGTGCCAGCAGCCACCCCCTGACTAGCGGATACGAGCAGTACTTC; CDR3aa: CASSHPLTSGYEQYF
d_gene: NA; v_gene: TRBV20-1; j_gene: TRBJ2-5; len: 12; abundance: NA; CDR3nt: TGCAGTGCCCGCCACCCCACAGAGACCCAGTACTTC; CDR3aa: CSARHPTETQYF
d_gene: TRBD2; v_gene: TRBV29-1; j_gene: TRBJ2-3; len: 15; abundance: NA; CDR3nt: TGCAGCGTTGATGTTCAAGCGGGGCGCACAGATACGCAGTATTTT; CDR3aa: CSVDVQAGRTDTQYF
d_gene: TRBD2; v_gene: TRBV20-1; j_gene: TRBJ2-7; len: 14; abundance: few; CDR3nt: TGCAGTGCCTCCAGGACTAGCAAGACCCACGAGCAGTACTTC; CDR3aa: CSASRTSKTHEQYF
d_gene: TRBD2; v_gene: TRBV7-3; j_gene: TRBJ2-1; len: 15; abundance: many; CDR3nt: TGTGCCAGCAGCATGACTAGCGGGGGGTACAATGAGCAGTTCTTC; CDR3aa: CASSMTSGGYNEQFF
d_gene: NA; v_gene: TRBV5-1; j_gene: TRBJ2-3; len: 16; abundance: once; CDR3nt: TGCGCCAGCGGGTGGTTGTGGGGCACCCCCACAGATACGCAGTATTTT; CDR3aa: CASGWLWGTPTDTQYF
d_gene: NA; v_gene: TRBV19; j_gene: TRBJ1-2; len: 15; abundance: NA; CDR3nt: TGTGCCAGTAGTAGAACGCAAGGGACCGACAATGGCTACACCTTC; CDR3aa: CASSRTQGTDNGYTF